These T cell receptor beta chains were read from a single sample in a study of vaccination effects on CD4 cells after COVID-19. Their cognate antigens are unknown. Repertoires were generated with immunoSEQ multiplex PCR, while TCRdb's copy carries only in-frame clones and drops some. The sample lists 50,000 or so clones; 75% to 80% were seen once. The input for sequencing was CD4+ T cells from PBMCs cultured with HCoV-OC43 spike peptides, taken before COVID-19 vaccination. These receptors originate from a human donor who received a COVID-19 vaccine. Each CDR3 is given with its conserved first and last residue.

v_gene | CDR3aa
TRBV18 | CASSASVGVRNEQFF
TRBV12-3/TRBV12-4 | CASRKDRNQPQHF
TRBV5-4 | CASSLVLGRLVTEAFF
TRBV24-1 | CATSDPGTAQETQYF
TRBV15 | CATSSRGAWETQYF
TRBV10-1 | CASSLIGPTRYNSPLHF
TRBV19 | CASTRDSFNSPLHF
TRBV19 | CASRMGSSYNEQFF
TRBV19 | CASSMDTGELFF
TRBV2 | CASIQGQGARAFF
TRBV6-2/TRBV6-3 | CASSFGTAGTDTQYF
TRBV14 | CASSHGYGYTF
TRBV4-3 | CASSQGQNYGYTF
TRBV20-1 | CSAGGGETQYF
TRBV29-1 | CRTDRQNTEAFF
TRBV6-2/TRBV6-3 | CASSIGTWTFNEQFF
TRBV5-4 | CASSLGGGSTDTQYF
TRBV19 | CASSIISTRVGEKLFF
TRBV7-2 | CASSLTPDGNQPQHF
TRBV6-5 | CASSRGSSYNEQFF
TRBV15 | CATSRGYNEQFF
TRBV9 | CASSPVSGANVLTF
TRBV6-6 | CASSMDEKLFF
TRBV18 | CASSPQSGQNTDTQYF
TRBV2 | CASRELATGYNEQFF
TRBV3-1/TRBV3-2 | CASSQERFKSNTGELFF
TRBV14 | CASSPQQTTGELFF
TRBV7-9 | CASILVAGGAPDEQFF